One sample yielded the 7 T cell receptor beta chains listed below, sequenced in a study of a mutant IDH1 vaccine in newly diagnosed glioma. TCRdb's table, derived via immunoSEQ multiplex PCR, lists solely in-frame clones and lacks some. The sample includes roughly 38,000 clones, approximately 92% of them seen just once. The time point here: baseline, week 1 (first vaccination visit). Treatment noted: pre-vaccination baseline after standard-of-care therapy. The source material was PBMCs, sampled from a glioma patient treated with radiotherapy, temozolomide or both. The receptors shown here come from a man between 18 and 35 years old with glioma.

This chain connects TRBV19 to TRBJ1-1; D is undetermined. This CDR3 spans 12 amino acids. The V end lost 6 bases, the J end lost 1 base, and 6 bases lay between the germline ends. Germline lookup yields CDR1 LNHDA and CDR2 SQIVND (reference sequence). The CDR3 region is CASRDGNTEAFF. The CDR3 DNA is TGTGCCAGTAGGGATGGGAACACTGAAGCTTTCTTT.

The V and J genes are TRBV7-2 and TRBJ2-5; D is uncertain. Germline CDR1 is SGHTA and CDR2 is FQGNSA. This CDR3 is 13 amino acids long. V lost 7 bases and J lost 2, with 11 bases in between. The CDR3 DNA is TGTGCCAGCACCTCTGGGAATCAAGAGACCCAGTACTTC. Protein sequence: CASTSGNQETQYF. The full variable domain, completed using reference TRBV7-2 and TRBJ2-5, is GAGVSQSPSNKVTEKGKDVELRCDPISGHTALYWYRQSLGQGLEFLIYFQGNSAPDKSGLPSDRFSAERTGGSVSTLTIQRTQQEDSAVYLCASTSGNQETQYFGPGTRLLVL.

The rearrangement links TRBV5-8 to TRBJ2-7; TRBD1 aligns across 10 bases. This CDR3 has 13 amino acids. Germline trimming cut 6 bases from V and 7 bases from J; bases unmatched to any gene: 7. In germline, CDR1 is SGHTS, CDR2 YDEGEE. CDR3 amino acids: CASTGQGRYEQYF. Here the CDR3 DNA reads TGTGCCAGCACGGGACAGGGGAGGTATGAGCAGTACTTC.

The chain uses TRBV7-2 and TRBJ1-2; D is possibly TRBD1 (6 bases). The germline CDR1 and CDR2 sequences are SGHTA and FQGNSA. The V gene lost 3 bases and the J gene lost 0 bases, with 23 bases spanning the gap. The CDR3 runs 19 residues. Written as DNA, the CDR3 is TGTGCCAGCAGCTTTCTGACGGACCGAGGGGACAAAGCTAACTATGGCTACACCTTC. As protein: CASSFLTDRGDKANYGYTF. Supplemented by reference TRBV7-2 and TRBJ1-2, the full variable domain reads GAGVSQSPSNKVTEKGKDVELRCDPISGHTALYWYRQSLGQGLEFLIYFQGNSAPDKSGLPSDRFSAERTGGSVSTLTIQRTQQEDSAVYLCASSFLTDRGDKANYGYTFGSGTRLTVV.

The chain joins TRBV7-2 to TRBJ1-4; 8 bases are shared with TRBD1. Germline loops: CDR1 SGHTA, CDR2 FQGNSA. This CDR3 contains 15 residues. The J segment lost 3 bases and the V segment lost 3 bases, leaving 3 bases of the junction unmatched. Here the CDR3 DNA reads TGTGCCAGCAGCTTGCAGGGGGCTCCTAATGAAAAACTGTTTTTT. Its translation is CASSLQGAPNEKLFF.

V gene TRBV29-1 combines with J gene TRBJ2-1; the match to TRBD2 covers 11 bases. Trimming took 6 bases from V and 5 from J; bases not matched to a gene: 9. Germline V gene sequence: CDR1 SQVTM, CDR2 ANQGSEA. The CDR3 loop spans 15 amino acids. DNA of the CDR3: TGCAGCGTGGGGTATCTAGCGGGAGGCGACAATGAGCAGTTCTTC. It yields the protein CSVGYLAGGDNEQFF.

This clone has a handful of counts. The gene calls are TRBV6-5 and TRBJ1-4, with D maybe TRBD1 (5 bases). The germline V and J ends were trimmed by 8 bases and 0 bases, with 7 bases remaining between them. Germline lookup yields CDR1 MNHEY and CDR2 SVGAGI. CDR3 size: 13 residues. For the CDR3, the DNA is TGTGCCAGCCGGGGACCAACTAATGAAAAACTGTTTTTT. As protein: CASRGPTNEKLFF.